The entry below describes one TCR beta chain. What it binds is unknown. Combined were second doses at about 4 or about 12 weeks. The data were taken from a study of T cell responses to AZD1222 COVID-19 vaccine. Regarding the study as a whole: Across spike, vaccine-associated CD4 TCRs were found, dominant at 160-218 and 743-854.

Sequencing was performed with immunoSEQ multiplex PCR; in TCRdb, only in-frame clones are kept and a portion is missing. The sample records approximately 150,000 clones, about nine tenths being singletons. Per germline, CDR1 SEHNR and CDR2 FQNEAQ (reference sequence). There are 15 residues in the CDR3. Germline trimming cut 5 bases from V and 2 bases from J; bases unmatched to any gene: 5. This TCR came from an adult who received the AZD1222 COVID-19 vaccine. The sequences come from peripheral blood, collected 28 days after the second AZD1222 dose. This chain links TRBV7-9 with TRBJ2-1; the match to TRBD1 covers 8 bases. Written as DNA, the CDR3 is TGTGCCAGCAGCCCGCAGGGGGCTGCCTACAATGAGCAGTTCTTC. It encodes CASSPQGAAYNEQFF.